A selection of T cell receptor beta chains follows, all from one sample in a study of blood T cell repertoires in COVID-19. TCRdb's table, derived via immunoSEQ multiplex PCR, lists solely in-frame clones and lacks some. The repertoire holds some 360,000 clones, with approximately 91% as singletons. What was sequenced was PBMCs or T cells enriched from blood (not recorded which). The receptors derive from a woman in her 30s who had been exposed to COVID-19. CDR3s include the opening cysteine and the closing phenylalanine or tryptophan. The D gene is left open where the match is weak. Clone size is given for some rows only: seen once, a few or many times, or a class if the clone is expanded.

j_call | v_call | clone_size | d_call | cdr3_nt | cdr3_aa
TRBJ2-7 | TRBV27 | . | TRBD2 | TGTGCCAGCAGTATAATAGCGGGATCCTACGAGCAGTACTTC | CASSIIAGSYEQYF
TRBJ2-1 | TRBV7-9 | . | TRBD2 | TGTGCCAGCAGCTGGACTAGCTTGGGTGAGCAGTTCTTC | CASSWTSLGEQFF
TRBJ1-5 | TRBV15 | . | . | TGTGCCACCAAACAAGGGGATCAGCCCCAGCATTTT | CATKQGDQPQHF
TRBJ1-6 | TRBV12-3/TRBV12-4 | . | . | TGTGCCAGCAGTTTGGGGGGTTCACCCCTCCACTTT | CASSLGGSPLHF
TRBJ2-7 | TRBV20-1 | . | . | TGCAGTGCTAGAGCTGAGTACGAGCAGTACTTC | CSARAEYEQYF
TRBJ1-2 | TRBV28 | . | . | TGTGCCAGCAGTTTACGCAGAAATGGCTACACCTTC | CASSLRRNGYTF
TRBJ2-3 | TRBV29-1 | . | TRBD2 | TGCAGCGTTGAAATATGGGCTAGCGGGAGGACTAGCACAGATACGCAGTATTTT | CSVEIWASGRTSTDTQYF
TRBJ2-7 | TRBV19 | . | TRBD1 | TGTGCCAGTAGTATAGGGCTGACAGGGATCAACTCCGAGCAGTACTTC | CASSIGLTGINSEQYF
TRBJ1-3 | TRBV30 | . | . | TGTGCCTGGAGTGTGGGGGGTTTCTCTGGAAACACCATATATTTT | CAWSVGGFSGNTIYF
TRBJ1-2 | TRBV7-6 | . | . | TGTGCCAGCAGCTTAGCGGGCAGTGGCTACACCTTC | CASSLAGSGYTF
TRBJ1-1 | TRBV19 | . | TRBD1 | TGTGCCAGTAGAGCACAGGGGGCGGTGAACACTGAAGCTTTCTTT | CASRAQGAVNTEAFF
TRBJ2-5 | TRBV11-2 | . | TRBD2 | TGTGCCAGCAGCTTAAGGACTAGCGGGAGGCCATGGGAGACCCAGTACTTC | CASSLRTSGRPWETQYF
TRBJ2-4 | TRBV27 | once | . | TGTGCCAGCAGCCCGGCGGGTGAAACCAAAAACATTCAGTACTTC | CASSPAGETKNIQYF
TRBJ2-7 | TRBV7-9 | . | TRBD2 | TGTGCCAGCACCAAAGCAGCGGGAGGGTGGGAGCAGTACTTC | CASTKAAGGWEQYF
TRBJ2-7 | TRBV29-1 | . | . | TGCAGCGTCACCTATAGCTCCTACGAGCAGTACTTC | CSVTYSSYEQYF
TRBJ1-5 | TRBV5-4 | . | TRBD1 | TGTGCCAGCAGACGGGACAGGCGCGTCTTGAGCAATCAGCCCCAGCATTTT | CASRRDRRVLSNQPQHF
TRBJ2-3 | TRBV30 | . | . | TGTGCCTGGCAGTCAGGTACGCAGTATTTT | CAWQSGTQYF
TRBJ1-1 | TRBV6-5 | few | . | TGTGCCAGCAGTTTCGGGGGAACTGAAGCTTTCTTT | CASSFGGTEAFF
TRBJ1-5 | TRBV28 | . | . | TGTGCCAGCAGCCCCTATAATAGCAATCAGCCCCAGCATTTT | CASSPYNSNQPQHF
TRBJ1-5 | TRBV7-3 | . | . | TGTGCCAGCAGCTTAACGCCCCAATACGGGGGCAATCAGCCCCAGCATTTT | CASSLTPQYGGNQPQHF
TRBJ2-1 | TRBV28 | . | TRBD2 | TGTGCCAGCAGAGAAAGATTGCTAGCGGGCCACAATGAGCAGTTCTTC | CASRERLLAGHNEQFF
TRBJ2-1 | TRBV11-2 | . | . | TGTGCCAGCAGCTTTAACAATGAGCAGTTCTTC | CASSFNNEQFF
TRBJ1-4 | TRBV9 | . | . | TGTGCCAGCGGCCGCACCGGGGTCGGGGAAAAACTGTTTTTT | CASGRTGVGEKLFF
TRBJ1-6 | TRBV10-2 | . | . | TGCGCCAGCACCACAAACAGGGCTGGCAATTCACCCCTCCACTTT | CASTTNRAGNSPLHF
TRBJ1-5 | TRBV7-6 | . | . | TGTGCCAGCAGCCCTCCCGGGCAGCCCCAGCATTTT | CASSPPGQPQHF
TRBJ1-5 | TRBV12-3/TRBV12-4 | . | TRBD1 | TGTGCCAGCAGGACAGGGGAAGGGCAGCCCCAGCATTTT | CASRTGEGQPQHF
TRBJ1-3 | TRBV18 | . | . | TGTGCCAGCTCACCCTGGGCCCCTGCAAGCTCTGGAAACACCATATATTTT | CASSPWAPASSGNTIYF
TRBJ2-2 | TRBV7-3 | . | . | TGTGCCAGCAGCTTAAGAGGAGCGGTGAACACCGGGGAGCTGTTTTTT | CASSLRGAVNTGELFF
TRBJ1-1 | TRBV13 | . | TRBD1 | TGTGCCAGCAGCTTAACCGGGACAGCGAACACTGAAGCTTTCTTT | CASSLTGTANTEAFF
TRBJ1-2 | TRBV6-5 | . | . | TGTGCCAGCAGCAAAGACAGCCCTAACTATGGCTACACCTTC | CASSKDSPNYGYTF
TRBJ1-1 | TRBV6-4 | . | . | TGTGCCAGCAGTCCTGATGCGGGGGACACTGAAGCTTTCTTT | CASSPDAGDTEAFF
TRBJ2-3 | TRBV27 | . | . | TGTGCCAGCAGTCCCCGGGACACGCGCACAGATACGCAGTATTTT | CASSPRDTRTDTQYF
TRBJ1-6 | TRBV19 | . | TRBD1 | TGTGCCAGTCGTCTGGACAGGTCCTATAATTCACCCCTCCACTTT | CASRLDRSYNSPLHF